This T cell receptor (beta chain) was recorded in a study of metastatic and nonmetastatic thyroid tumors. For the study at large: Repertoire data that came from the blood and tumor or nodule tissue of malignant and benign thyroid patients were compared.

Authors' analysis steps: Clinicopathological groups differed in CDR3, with these differences serving to build a distant-metastasis classifier for papillary thyroid cancer. TCRdb recomputed clones from the PCR reads via MiXCR. The V and J calls follow TCRdb's processing rather than the paper's. Of some 30,000 clones detected, under 14% appear once; the ten largest clones hold approximately 15%. The study's findings and limits: The reported finding was significantly higher TCR beta diversity in malignant thyroid tumors relative to benign nodules, in blood and tumor.

CDR3 length: 15 amino acids. Trimming took 7 bases from V and 5 from J, leaving 21 bases between them. Germline values: CDR1 MNHEY, CDR2 SMNVEV (reference sequence). In this sample, this clone turned up a few times. What it binds is not known. Patients underwent thyroid surgery, and none had received any treatment before it. The receptor's source is a female donor with papillary thyroid cancer or a benign thyroid nodule (not recorded which). Some clones in this sample may be carry-over from other donors' samples. Sequenced: blood. This chain connects TRBV27 to TRBJ2-7, with D possibly matching TRBD2 (6 bases). The CDR3 loop reads CASTSLRRVGHEQYF. The CDR3 DNA sequence: TGTGCCAGCACTTCTCTTCGGAGGGTTGGCCACGAGCAGTACTTC.